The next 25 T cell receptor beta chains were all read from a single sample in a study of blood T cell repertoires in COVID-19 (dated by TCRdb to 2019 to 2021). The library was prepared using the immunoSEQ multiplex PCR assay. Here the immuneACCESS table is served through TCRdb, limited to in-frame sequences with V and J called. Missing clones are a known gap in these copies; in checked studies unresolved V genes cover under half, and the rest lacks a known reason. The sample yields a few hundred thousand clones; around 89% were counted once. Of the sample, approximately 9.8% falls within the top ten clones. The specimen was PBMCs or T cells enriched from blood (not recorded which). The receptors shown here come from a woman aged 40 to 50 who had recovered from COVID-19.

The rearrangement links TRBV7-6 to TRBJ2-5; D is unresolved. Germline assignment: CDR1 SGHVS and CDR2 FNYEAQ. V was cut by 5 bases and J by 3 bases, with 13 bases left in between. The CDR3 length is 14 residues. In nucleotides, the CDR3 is TGTGCCAGCAGCCCCACCTCTAGGAAAGAGACCCAGTACTTC. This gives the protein CASSPTSRKETQYF.

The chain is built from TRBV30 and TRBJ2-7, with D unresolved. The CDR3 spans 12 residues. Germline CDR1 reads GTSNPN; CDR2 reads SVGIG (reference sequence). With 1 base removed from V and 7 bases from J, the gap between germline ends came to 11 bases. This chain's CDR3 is CAWSDLHREQYF. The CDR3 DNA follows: TGTGCCTGGAGTGACCTACACAGAGAGCAGTACTTC.

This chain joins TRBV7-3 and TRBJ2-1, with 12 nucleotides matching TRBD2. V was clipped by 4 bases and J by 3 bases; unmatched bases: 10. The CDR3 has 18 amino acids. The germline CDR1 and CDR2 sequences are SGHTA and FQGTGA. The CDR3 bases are TGTGCCAGCAGCTCCTTTTCCCTAGCGGGAGGGGACTACAATGAGCAGTTCTTC. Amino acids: CASSSFSLAGGDYNEQFF.

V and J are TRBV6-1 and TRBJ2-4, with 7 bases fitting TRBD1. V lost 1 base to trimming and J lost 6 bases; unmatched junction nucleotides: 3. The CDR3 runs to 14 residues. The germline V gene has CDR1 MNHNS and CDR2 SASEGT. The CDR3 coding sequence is TGTGCCAGCAGTGAAGTGGGACAGCGAAACATTCAGTACTTC. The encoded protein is CASSEVGQRNIQYF.

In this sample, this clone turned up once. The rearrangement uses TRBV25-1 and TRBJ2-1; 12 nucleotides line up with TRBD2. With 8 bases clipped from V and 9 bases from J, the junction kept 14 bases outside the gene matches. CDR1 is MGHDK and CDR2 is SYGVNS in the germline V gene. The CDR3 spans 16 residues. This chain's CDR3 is CASGSETSGSTGEQFF. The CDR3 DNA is TGTGCCAGCGGGAGTGAGACTAGCGGGAGTACCGGTGAGCAGTTCTTC.

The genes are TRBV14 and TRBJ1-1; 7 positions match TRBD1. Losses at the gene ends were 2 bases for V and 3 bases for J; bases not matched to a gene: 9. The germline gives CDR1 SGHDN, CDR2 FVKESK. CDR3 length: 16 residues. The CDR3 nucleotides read TGTGCCAGCAGCCAACGGGGAAGGGGGCGTTACACTGAAGCTTTCTTT. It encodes CASSQRGRGRYTEAFF.

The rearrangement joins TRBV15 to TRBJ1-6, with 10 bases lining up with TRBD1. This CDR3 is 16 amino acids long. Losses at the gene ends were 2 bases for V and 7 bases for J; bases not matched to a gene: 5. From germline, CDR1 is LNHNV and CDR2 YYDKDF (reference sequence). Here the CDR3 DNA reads TGTGCCACCAGCAGATTGGGGACAGGGGTAAATTCACCCCTCCACTTT. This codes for CATSRLGTGVNSPLHF.

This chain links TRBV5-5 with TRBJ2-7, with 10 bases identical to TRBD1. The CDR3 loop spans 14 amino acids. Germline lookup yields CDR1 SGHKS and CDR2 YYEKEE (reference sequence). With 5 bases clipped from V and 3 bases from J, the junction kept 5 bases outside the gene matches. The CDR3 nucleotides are TGTGCCAGCAGGAGGACAGGGGGAGACTACGAGCAGTACTTC. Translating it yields CASRRTGGDYEQYF.

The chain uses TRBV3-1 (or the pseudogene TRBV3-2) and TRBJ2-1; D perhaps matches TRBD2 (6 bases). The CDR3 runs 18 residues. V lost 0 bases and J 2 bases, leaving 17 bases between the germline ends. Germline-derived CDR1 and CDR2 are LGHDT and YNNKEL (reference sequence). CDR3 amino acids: CASSQEMEEGYTYNEQFF. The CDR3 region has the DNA TGTGCCAGCAGCCAAGAGATGGAGGAGGGTTACACCTACAATGAGCAGTTCTTC.

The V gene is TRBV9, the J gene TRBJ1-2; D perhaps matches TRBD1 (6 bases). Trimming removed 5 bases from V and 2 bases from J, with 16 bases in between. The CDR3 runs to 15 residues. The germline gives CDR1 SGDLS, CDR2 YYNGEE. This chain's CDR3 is CASSYADRLNYGYTF. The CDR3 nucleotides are TGTGCCAGCAGTTACGCGGACAGACTCAACTATGGCTACACCTTC.

As DNA, the CDR3 is TGTGCCAGTAGTATAGTGGAGGCTCAGCCCCAGCATTTT. Its protein product is CASSIVEAQPQHF. The chain combines TRBV19 with TRBJ1-5; D is ambiguous. Trimming took 1 base from V and 6 from J, leaving 7 bases between them. The CDR3 extends over 13 amino acids. CDR1 and CDR2 (germline): LNHDA, SQIVND (reference sequence).

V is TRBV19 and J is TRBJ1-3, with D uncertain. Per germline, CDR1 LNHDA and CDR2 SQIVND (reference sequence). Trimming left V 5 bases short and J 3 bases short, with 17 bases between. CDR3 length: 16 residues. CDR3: CASSLTGRILGNTIYF. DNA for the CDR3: TGTGCCAGTAGTCTAACGGGGAGGATTCTTGGAAACACCATATATTTT.

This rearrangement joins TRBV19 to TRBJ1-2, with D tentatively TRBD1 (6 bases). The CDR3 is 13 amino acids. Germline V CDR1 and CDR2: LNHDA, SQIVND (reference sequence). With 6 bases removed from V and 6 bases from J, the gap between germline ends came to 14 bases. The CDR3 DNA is TGTGCCAGTAGCCCGTGGGGGCGGGATGGCTACACCTTC. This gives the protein CASSPWGRDGYTF.

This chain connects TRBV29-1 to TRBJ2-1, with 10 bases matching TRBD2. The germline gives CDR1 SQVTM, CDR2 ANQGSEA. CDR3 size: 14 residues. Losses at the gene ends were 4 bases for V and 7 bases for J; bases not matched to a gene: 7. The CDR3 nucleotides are TGCAGCGTTGCGCCTAGCGGGAGAAGTAATGAGCAGTTCTTC. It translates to CSVAPSGRSNEQFF.

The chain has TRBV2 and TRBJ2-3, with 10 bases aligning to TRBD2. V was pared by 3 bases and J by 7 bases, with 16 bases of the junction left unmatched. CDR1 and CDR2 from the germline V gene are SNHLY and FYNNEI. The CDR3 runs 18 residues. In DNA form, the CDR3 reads TGTGCCAGCAGTGAGGGAGGAGCGGGGGGGCCCGGGGCTTATACGCAGTATTTT. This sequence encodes CASSEGGAGGPGAYTQYF. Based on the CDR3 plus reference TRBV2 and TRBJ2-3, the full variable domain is EPEVTQTPSHQVTQMGQEVILRCVPISNHLYFYWYRQILGQKVEFLVSFYNNEISEKSEIFDDQFSVERPDGSNFTLKIRSTKLEDSAMYFCASSEGGAGGPGAYTQYFGPGTRLTVL.

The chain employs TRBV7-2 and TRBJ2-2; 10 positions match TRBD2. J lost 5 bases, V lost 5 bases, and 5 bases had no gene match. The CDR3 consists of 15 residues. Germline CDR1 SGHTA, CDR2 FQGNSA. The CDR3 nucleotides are TGTGCCAGCAGCACAGGACTAGCGGTTACCGGGGAGCTGTTTTTT. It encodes CASSTGLAVTGELFF.

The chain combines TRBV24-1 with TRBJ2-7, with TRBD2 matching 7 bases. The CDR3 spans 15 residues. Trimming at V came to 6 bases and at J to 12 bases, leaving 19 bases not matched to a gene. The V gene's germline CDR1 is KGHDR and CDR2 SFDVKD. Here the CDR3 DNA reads TGTGCCACCAGTTGTGCCTCGGGGGGTCTCGCTGAGGGGTACTTC. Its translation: CATSCASGGLAEGYF.

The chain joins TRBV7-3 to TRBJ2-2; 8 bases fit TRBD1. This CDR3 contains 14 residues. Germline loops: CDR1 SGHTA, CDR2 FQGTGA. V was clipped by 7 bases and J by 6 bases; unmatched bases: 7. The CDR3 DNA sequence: TGTGCCAGCACCGTCGACAGGGGAGCCGGGGAGCTGTTTTTT. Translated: CASTVDRGAGELFF.

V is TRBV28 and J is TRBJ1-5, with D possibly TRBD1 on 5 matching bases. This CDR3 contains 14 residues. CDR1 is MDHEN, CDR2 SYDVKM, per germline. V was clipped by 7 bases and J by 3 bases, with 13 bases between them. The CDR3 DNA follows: TGTGCCAGCATCCGGCCAGGGTTCAATCAGCCCCAGCATTTT. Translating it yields CASIRPGFNQPQHF.

This CDR3 is CASSFLSGGKGEQYF. The CDR3 DNA follows: TGTGCCAGCAGCTTTCTTAGCGGGGGGAAAGGCGAGCAGTACTTC. This chain connects TRBV11-2 to TRBJ2-7; TRBD2 matches 10 bases. Germline V gives CDR1 SGHAT, CDR2 FQNNGV. CDR3 length: 15 residues. J lost 6 bases, V lost 3 bases, and 8 bases had no gene match.

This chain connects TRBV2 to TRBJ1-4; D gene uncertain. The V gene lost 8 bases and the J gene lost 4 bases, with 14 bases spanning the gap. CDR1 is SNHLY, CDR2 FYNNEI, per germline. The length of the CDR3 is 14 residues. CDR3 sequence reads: CASAVRLLNEKLFF. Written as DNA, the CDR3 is TGTGCCAGCGCCGTGAGGCTACTTAATGAAAAACTGTTTTTT.

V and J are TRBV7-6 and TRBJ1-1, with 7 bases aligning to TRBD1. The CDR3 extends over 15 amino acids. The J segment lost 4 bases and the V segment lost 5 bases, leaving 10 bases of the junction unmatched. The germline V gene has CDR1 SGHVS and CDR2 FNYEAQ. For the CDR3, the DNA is TGTGCCAGCAGCCTCGTACTAGGGGGCGGCACTGAAGCTTTCTTT. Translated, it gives CASSLVLGGGTEAFF. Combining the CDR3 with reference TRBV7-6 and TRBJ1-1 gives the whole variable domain GAGVSQSPRYKVTKRGQDVALRCDPISGHVSLYWYRQALGQGPEFLTYFNYEAQQDKSGLPNDRFSAERPEGSISTLTIQRTEQRDSAMYRCASSLVLGGGTEAFFGQGTRLTVV.

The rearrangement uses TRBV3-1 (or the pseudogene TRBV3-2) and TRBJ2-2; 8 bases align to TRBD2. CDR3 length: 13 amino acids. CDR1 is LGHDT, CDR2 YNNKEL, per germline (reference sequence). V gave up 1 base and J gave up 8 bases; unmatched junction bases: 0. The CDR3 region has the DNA TGTGCCAGCAGCCAAGCTAGCGGGGGGGAGCTGTTTTTT. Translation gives CASSQASGGELFF.

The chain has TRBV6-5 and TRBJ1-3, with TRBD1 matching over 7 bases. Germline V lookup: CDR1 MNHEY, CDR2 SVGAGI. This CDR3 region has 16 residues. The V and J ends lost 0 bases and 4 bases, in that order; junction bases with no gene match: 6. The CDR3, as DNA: TGTGCCAGCAGTTACTCGCCCCAGGGGGGAGGAAACACCATATATTTT. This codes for CASSYSPQGGGNTIYF.

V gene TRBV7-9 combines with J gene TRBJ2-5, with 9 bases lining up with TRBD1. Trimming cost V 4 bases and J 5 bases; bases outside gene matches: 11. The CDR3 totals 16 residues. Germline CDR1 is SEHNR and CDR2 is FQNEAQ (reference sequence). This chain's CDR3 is CASSYAPGDREETQYF. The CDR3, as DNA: TGTGCCAGCAGCTACGCCCCGGGGGACAGGGAGGAGACCCAGTACTTC.